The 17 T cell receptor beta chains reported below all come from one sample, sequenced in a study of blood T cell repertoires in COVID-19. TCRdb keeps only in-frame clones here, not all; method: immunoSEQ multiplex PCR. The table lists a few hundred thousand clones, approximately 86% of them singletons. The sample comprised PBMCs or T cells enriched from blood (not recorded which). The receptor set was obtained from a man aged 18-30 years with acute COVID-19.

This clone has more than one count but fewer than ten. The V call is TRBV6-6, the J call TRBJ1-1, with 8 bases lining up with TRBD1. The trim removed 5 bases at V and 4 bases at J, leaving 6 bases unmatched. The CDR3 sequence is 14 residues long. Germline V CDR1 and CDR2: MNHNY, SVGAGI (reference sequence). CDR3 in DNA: TGTGCCAGCAGTCAACAGGGGGGGTCCACTGAAGCTTTCTTT. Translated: CASSQQGGSTEAFF.

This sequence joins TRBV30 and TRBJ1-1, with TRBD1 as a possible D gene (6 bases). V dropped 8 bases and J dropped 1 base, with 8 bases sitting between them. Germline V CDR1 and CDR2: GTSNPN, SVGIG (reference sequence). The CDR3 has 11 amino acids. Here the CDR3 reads CAGRGNTEAFF. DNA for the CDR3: TGTGCCGGCAGGGGGAACACTGAAGCTTTCTTT.

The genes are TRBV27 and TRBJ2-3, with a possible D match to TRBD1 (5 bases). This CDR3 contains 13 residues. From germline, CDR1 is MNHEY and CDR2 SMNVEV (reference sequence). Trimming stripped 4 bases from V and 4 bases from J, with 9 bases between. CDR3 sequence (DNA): TGTGCCAGCAGTTACCTCAGGGCAGATACGCAGTATTTT. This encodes CASSYLRADTQYF.

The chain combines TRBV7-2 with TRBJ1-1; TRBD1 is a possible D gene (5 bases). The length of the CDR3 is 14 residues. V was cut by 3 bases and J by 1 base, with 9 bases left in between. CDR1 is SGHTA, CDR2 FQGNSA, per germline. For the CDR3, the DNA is TGTGCCAGCAGCTTTCAGGGTGGGAACACTGAAGCTTTCTTT. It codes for CASSFQGGNTEAFF. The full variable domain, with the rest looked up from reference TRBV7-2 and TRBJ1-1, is GAGVSQSPSNKVTEKGKDVELRCDPISGHTALYWYRQSLGQGLEFLIYFQGNSAPDKSGLPSDRFSAERTGGSVSTLTIQRTQQEDSAVYLCASSFQGGNTEAFFGQGTRLTVV.

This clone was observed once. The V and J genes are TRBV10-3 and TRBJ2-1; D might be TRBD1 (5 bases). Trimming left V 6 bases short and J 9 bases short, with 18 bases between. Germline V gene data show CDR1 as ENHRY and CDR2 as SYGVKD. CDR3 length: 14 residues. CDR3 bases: TGTGCCATCAGGATGTGGTTGGGTCAGGGTGAGCAGTTCTTC. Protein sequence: CAIRMWLGQGEQFF.

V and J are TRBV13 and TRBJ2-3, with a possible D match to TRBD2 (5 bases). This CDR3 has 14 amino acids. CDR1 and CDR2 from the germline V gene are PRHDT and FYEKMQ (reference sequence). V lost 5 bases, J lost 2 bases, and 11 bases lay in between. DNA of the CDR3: TGTGCCAGCAGCCCAGCGGCCTTCACAGATACGCAGTATTTT. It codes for CASSPAAFTDTQYF. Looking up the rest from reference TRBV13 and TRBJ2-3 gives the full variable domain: AAGVIQSPRHLIKEKRETATLKCYPIPRHDTVYWYQQGPGQDPQFLISFYEKMQSDKGSIPDRFSAQQFSDYHSELNMSSLELGDSALYFCASSPAAFTDTQYFGPGTRLTVL.

The CDR3 sequence: CASRPKEARDYFYNEQFF. In DNA form, the CDR3 reads TGTGCCAGCAGACCCAAAGAAGCGAGAGACTATTTCTACAATGAGCAGTTCTTC. The chain couples TRBV28 to TRBJ2-1; D may be TRBD2 (5 bases). The germline V gene encodes CDR1 MDHEN and CDR2 SYDVKM. V was pared by 6 bases and J by 3 bases, with 24 bases between. This CDR3 has 18 amino acids.

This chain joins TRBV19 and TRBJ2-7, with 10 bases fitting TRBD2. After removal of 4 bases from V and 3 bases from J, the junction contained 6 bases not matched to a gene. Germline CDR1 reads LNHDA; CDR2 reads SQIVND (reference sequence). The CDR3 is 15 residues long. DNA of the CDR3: TGTGCCAGTAGTACAACTAGCGGGGCCTACTACGAGCAGTACTTC. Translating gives CASSTTSGAYYEQYF. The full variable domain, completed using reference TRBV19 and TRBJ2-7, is DGGITQSPKYLFRKEGQNVTLSCEQNLNHDAMYWYRQDPGQGLRLIYYSQIVNDFQKGDIAEGYSVSREKKESFPLTVTSAQKNPTAFYLCASSTTSGAYYEQYFGPGTRLTVT.

CDR3 loop: CASSERSLEETQYF. As DNA, the CDR3 is TGTGCCAGCAGTGAACGGTCCCTCGAGGAGACCCAGTACTTC. The chain is built from TRBV2 and TRBJ2-5; D call uncertain. The CDR3 totals 14 residues. Germline values: CDR1 SNHLY, CDR2 FYNNEI. Trimming removed 2 bases from V and 5 bases from J, with 12 bases in between.

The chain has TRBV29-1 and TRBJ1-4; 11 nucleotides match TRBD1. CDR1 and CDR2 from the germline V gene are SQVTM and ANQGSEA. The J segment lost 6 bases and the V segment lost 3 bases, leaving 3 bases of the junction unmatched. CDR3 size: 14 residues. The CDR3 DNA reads TGCAGCGTTGAGGGGGGACAGGGGGATGAAAAACTGTTTTTT. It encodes CSVEGGQGDEKLFF.

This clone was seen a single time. CDR3 sequence: CATSDGTGGQGYTF. CDR3 nucleotide sequence: TGTGCCACCAGTGACGGGACAGGGGGACAGGGCTACACCTTC. The chain recombines TRBV24-1 with TRBJ1-2; 11 nucleotides agree with TRBD1. This CDR3 is 14 amino acids long. V dropped 4 bases and J dropped 8; count of bases not matched to a gene: 5. The germline V gene has CDR1 KGHDR and CDR2 SFDVKD.

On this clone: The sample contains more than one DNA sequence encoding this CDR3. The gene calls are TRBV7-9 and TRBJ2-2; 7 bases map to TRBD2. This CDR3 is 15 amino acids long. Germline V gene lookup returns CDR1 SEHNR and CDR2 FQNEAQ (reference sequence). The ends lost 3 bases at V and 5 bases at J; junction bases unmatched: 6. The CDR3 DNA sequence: TGTGCCAGCAGCTTGACGGGAGGAGGTACCGGGGAGCTGTTTTTT. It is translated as CASSLTGGGTGELFF.

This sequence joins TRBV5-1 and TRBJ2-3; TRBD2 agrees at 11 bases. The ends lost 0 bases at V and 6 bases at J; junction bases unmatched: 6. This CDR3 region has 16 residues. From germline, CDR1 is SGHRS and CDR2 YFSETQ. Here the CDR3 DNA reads TGCGCCAGCAGCTTGGTCCTAGCGGGAGGTACGGATACGCAGTATTTT. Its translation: CASSLVLAGGTDTQYF.

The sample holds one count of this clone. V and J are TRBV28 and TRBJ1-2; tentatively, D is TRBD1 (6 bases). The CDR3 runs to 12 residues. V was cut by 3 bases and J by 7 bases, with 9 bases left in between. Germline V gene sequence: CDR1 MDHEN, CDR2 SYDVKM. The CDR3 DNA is TGTGCCAGCAGTTTCGGGGGGGCTGGCTACACCTTC. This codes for CASSFGGAGYTF.

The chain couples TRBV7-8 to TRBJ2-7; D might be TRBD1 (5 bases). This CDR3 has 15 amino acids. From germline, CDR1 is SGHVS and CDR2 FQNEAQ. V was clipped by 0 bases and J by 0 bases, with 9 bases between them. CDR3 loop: CASSLAGASSYEQYF. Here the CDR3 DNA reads TGTGCCAGCAGCTTAGCAGGGGCTAGCTCCTACGAGCAGTACTTC.

The CDR3 region has the DNA TGTGCCAGCAGTTTATTCAGGGACACTGAAGCTTTCTTT. Translated, it gives CASSLFRDTEAFF. The chain has TRBV11-3 and TRBJ1-1, with a possible D match to TRBD1 (5 bases). The CDR3 is 13 residues long. Per the germline V gene, CDR1 is SGHNT and CDR2 is YENEEA. The V gene lost 6 bases and the J gene lost 3 bases, with 11 bases spanning the gap.

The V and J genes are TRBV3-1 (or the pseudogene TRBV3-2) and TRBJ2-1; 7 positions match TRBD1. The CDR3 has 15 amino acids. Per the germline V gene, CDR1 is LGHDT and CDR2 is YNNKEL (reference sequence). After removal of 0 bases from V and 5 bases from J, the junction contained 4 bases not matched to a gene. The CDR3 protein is CASSQDLDRDNEQFF. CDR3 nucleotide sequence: TGTGCCAGCAGCCAAGATCTTGACAGGGACAATGAGCAGTTCTTC.